The 8 T cell receptor beta chains below all came from one sample that was sequenced in a study of shared clonotypes between healthy human individuals (dated by TCRdb to 2020 to 2021). Library prep was done by the immunoSEQ multiplex PCR assay. TCRdb took this table from immuneACCESS and kept in-frame rearrangements with V and J called. Such tables lack part of the clones; where checked against another copy, unresolved V genes explain under half of the gap, and the rest is unexplained. This sample holds around 2.5 million clones; 80% to 95% were observed only once. The biggest ten clones account for 0.36% of the sample. The source material was naive CD4+ T cells from PBMCs. In the paper's terms, the cell subset or site label means: CD45RA+ positively selected. The source of these receptors is a man aged 18 to 29 in good health. Some clones in this sample may be carry-over from other donors' samples.

The V gene is TRBV28, the J gene TRBJ2-5; tentatively, D is TRBD1 or TRBD2 (6 bases each). V lost 6 bases to trimming and J lost 5 bases, with 19 bases between them. The CDR3 runs to 15 residues. Germline loops: CDR1 MDHEN, CDR2 SYDVKM. The chain's CDR3 is CASSRRGPREETQYF. The DNA for the CDR3 is TGTGCCAGCAGCCGCAGGGGTCCCCGGGAGGAGACCCAGTACTTC.

This clone came up once. The CDR3, as DNA: TGTGCCAGCAGTCCAAAACTAGCGGGGTCCTACAATGAGCAGTTCTTC. Protein: CASSPKLAGSYNEQFF. The rearrangement links TRBV7-8 to TRBJ2-1; 10 bases match TRBD2. The CDR3 has 16 amino acids. The trim removed 6 bases at V and 1 base at J, leaving 6 bases unmatched. In germline, CDR1 is SGHVS, CDR2 FQNEAQ.

The chain is built from TRBV5-6 and TRBJ2-1; 11 positions agree with TRBD2. Germline values: CDR1 SGHDT, CDR2 YYEEEE. CDR3 length equals 17 residues. J was trimmed by 7 bases and V by 0 bases; bases with no gene match: 9. The CDR3 sequence: CASSLGPSGRFGNEQFF. CDR3 sequence (DNA): TGTGCCAGCAGCTTGGGCCCTAGCGGGAGGTTTGGGAATGAGCAGTTCTTC. Full variable domain (remainder filled in from reference TRBV5-6 and TRBJ2-1): DAGVTQSPTHLIKTRGQQVTLRCSPKSGHDTVSWYQQALGQGPQFIFQYYEEEERQRGNFPDRFSGHQFPNYSSELNVNALLLGDSALYLCASSLGPSGRFGNEQFFGPGTRLTVL.

V gene TRBV7-3 combines with J gene TRBJ2-3; 8 bases map to TRBD2. From germline, CDR1 is SGHTA and CDR2 FQGTGA. The trim removed 1 base at V and 0 bases at J, leaving 18 bases unmatched. This CDR3 region has 21 residues. CDR3 nucleotides: TGTGCCAGCAGCTTAAAACCCGGGGGGGTAGCGGGATGGTCTAGCACAGATACGCAGTATTTT. Encoded protein: CASSLKPGGVAGWSSTDTQYF.

CDR3 DNA sequence: TGTGCCAGCACGAGGCAGGGGGCAGATACGCAGTATTTT. This sequence encodes CASTRQGADTQYF. The chain combines TRBV28 with TRBJ2-3; TRBD1 agrees at 7 bases. In germline, CDR1 is MDHEN, CDR2 SYDVKM. The CDR3 length is 13 residues. V was pared by 7 bases and J by 4 bases, with 5 bases of the junction left unmatched.

V usage is TRBV5-1 and J usage is TRBJ1-2, with D possibly matching TRBD1 (5 bases). V lost 0 bases and J 8 bases, leaving 14 bases between the germline ends. Germline CDR1 is SGHRS and CDR2 is YFSETQ. The CDR3 runs 14 residues. DNA for the CDR3: TGCGCCAGCAGCTTGGGATCGGGGGATCAAGGCTACACCTTC. It specifies CASSLGSGDQGYTF.

The V gene is TRBV5-1, the J gene TRBJ2-5, with D unclear. Germline V CDR1 and CDR2: SGHRS, YFSETQ. The CDR3 extends over 16 amino acids. V shed 4 bases and J shed 0 bases, with 16 bases lying between them. CDR3 protein: CASSARPTAYQETQYF. In DNA form, the CDR3 reads TGCGCCAGCAGCGCCAGACCAACAGCGTACCAAGAGACCCAGTACTTC.

Points on this clone: Distinct nucleotide sequences in the sample also encode this CDR3. V is TRBV2 and J is TRBJ1-1, with D perhaps TRBD1 (5 bases). Germline V gene data show CDR1 as SNHLY and CDR2 as FYNNEI. CDR3 length: 13 amino acids. Trimming stripped 4 bases from V and 1 base from J, with 7 bases between. CDR3 region: CASSVTGNTEAFF. The CDR3 DNA follows: TGTGCCAGCAGTGTTACAGGGAACACTGAAGCTTTCTTT.